This entry features one T cell receptor (beta chain) sequence. Its antigen is unknown. One base away there is no much larger clone; base qualities are not given. The CDR3 numbers 12 residues from cysteine through phenylalanine. Of all the DNA, just the CDR3 is kept, 36 bases in frame from base 1. Sequences MNHEY (CDR1) and SVGAGI (CDR2) are obtained from the germline V gene. Trimming leaves V shorter by 7 bases and J shorter by 10 bases, with the junction holding 7 bases beyond the gene matches. The sample was run on an Illumina HiSeq 1500. TCRdb redid the processing of the public reads, applying fastp at Q25 and MiXCR, and retained in-frame beta chains. Identical CDR3 protein sequences are pooled into one entry, listed with their most common genes and DNA. For this sample there are 600,000 to 700,000 distinct CDR3 sequences; 30% to 40% appear just once. The top ten hold roughly 18% of the sample. This sample is part of a study of T cell repertoires in cytomegalovirus infection (dated by TCRdb to between 2017 and 2020). General notes on the study: The peptide stimulations were aimed at well-studied HLA-B-restricted epitopes as well as recently identified HLA-C-restricted CMV epitopes, whose presentation resists viral immunomodulation. The HLA type of each donor mattered for the analysis, because public TCR beta signatures pointed to carriage of CMV infection along with the matching HLA type.

In light of the paper, this sample's treatment or condition label describes: in vitro stimulation with specific CMV peptide epitopes to enrich CMV-specific T cells. Findings and caveats that apply to the study as a whole: The ex vivo response was dominated by HLA-C-restricted CMV-specific TCR beta clonotypes, and the single most frequent clonotype in two of eight donors was supplied by these HLA-C-restricted clonotypes. Carriers of CMV infection plus the relevant HLA type were discriminated by the cumulative frequency of public TCR beta family members in the study cohort and in an independent approximately 350-donor cohort.

The source was cultured PBMCs, collected from culture after CMV antigen stimulation. The source is a human donor in good health (CMV status not recorded). Some clones in this sample may be carry-over from other donors' samples. The V and J genes are TRBV6-5 and TRBJ2-1; 7 junctional bases match TRBD2. The CDR3 loop reads CASTGLAVEQFF. The DNA sequence follows: TGTGCCAGCACTGGGCTAGCGGTGGAGCAGTTCTTC.